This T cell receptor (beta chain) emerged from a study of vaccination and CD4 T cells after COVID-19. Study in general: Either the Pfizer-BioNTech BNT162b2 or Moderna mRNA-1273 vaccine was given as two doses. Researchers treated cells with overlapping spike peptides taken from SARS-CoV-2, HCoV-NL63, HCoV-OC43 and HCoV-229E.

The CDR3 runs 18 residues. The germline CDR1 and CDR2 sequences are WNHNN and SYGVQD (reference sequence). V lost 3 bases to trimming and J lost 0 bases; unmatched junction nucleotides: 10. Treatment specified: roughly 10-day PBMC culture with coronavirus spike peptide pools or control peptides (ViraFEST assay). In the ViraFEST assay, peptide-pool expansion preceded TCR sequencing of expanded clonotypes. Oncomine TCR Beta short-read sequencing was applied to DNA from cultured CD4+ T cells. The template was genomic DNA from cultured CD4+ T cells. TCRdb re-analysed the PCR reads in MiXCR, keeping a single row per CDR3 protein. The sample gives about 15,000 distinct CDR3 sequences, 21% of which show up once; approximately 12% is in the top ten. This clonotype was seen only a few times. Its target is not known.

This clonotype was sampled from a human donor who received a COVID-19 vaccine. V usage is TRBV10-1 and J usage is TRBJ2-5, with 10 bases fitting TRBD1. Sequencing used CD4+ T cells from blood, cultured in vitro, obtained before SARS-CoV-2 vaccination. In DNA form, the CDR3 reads TGCGCCAGCAGTGACATCAAAACCGGGACAGGGGACCAAGAGACCCAGTACTTC. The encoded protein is CASSDIKTGTGDQETQYF.